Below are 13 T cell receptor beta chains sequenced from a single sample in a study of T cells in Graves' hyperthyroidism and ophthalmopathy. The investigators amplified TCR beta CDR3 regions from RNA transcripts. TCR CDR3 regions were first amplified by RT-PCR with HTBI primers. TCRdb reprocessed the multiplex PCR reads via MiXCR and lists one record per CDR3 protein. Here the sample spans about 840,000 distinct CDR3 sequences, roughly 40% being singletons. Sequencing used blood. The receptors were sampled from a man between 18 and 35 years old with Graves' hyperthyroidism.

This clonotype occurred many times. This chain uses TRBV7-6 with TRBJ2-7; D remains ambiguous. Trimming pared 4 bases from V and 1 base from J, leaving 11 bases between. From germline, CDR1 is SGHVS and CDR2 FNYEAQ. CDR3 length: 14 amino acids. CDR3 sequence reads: CASSSPTRSYEQYF. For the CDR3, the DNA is TGTGCCAGCAGCTCCCCCACCCGTTCCTACGAGCAGTACTTC.

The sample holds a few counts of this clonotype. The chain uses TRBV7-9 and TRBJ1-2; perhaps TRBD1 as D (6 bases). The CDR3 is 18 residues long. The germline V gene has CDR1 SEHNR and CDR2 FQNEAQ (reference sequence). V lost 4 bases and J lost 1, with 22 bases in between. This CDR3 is CASSSEDSSYFLNYGYTF. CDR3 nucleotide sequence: TGTGCCAGCAGCTCCGAGGACAGTTCCTACTTTCTTAACTATGGCTACACCTTC. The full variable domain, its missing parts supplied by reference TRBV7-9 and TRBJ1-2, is DTGVSQNPRHKITKRGQNVTFRCDPISEHNRLYWYRQTLGQGPEFLTYFQNEAQLEKSRLLSDRFSAERPKGSFSTLEIQRTEQGDSAMYLCASSSEDSSYFLNYGYTFGSGTRLTVV.

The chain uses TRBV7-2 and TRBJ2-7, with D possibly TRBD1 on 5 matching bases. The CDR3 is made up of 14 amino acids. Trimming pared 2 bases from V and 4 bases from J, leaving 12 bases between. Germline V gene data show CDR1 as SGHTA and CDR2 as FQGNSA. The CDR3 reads CASSLRGSVYEQYF. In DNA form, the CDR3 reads TGTGCCAGCAGCTTAAGGGGAAGTGTTTACGAGCAGTACTTC.

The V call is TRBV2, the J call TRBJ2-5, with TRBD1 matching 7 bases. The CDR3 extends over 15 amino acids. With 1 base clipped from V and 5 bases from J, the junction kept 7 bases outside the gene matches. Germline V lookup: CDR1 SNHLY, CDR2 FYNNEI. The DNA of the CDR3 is TGTGCCAGCAGTGAAGACAGGGGCTCCTACGAGACCCAGTACTTC. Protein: CASSEDRGSYETQYF.

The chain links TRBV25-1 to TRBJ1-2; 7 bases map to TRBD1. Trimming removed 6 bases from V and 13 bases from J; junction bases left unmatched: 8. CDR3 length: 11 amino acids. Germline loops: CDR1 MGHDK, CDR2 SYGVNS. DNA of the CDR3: TGTGCCAGCAGGCCAGGGGGAGAACTCACCTTC. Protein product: CASRPGGELTF.

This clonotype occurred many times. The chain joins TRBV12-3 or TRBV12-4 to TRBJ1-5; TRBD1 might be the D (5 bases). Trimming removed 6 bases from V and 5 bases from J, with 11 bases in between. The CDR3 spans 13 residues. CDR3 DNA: TGTGCCAGCAGCAGGGACGGAGATCAGCCCCAGCATTTT. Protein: CASSRDGDQPQHF.

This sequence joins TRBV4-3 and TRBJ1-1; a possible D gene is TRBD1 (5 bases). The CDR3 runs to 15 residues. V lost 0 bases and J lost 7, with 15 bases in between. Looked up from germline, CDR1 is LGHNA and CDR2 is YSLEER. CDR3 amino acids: CASSQDPGRLGEAFF. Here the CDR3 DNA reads TGCGCCAGCAGCCAAGATCCAGGGAGACTAGGTGAAGCTTTCTTT.

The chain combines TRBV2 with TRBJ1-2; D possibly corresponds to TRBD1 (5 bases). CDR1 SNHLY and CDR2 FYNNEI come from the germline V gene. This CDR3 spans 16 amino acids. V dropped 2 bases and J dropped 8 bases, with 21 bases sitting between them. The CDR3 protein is CASSEWGSGDPGGYTF. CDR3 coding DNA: TGTGCCAGCAGTGAATGGGGGAGTGGGGACCCAGGAGGCTACACCTTC.

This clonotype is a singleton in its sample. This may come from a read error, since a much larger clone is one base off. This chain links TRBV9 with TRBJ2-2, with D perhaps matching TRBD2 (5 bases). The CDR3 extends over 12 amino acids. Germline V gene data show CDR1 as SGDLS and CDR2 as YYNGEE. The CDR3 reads CASSVNDGEPFF. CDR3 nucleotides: TGTGCCAGCAGCGTTAACGACGGGGAGCCGTTTTTT.

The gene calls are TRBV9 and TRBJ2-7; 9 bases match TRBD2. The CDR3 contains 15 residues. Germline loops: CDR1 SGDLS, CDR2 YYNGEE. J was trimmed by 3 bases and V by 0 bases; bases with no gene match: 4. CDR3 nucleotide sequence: TGTGCCAGCAGCGTAGGGGGGACTAGCCTCTACGAGCAGTACTTC. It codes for CASSVGGTSLYEQYF. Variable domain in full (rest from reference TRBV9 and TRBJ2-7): DSGVTQTPKHLITATGQRVTLRCSPRSGDLSVYWYQQSLDQGLQFLIQYYNGEERAKGNILERFSAQQFPDLHSELNLSSLELGDSALYFCASSVGGTSLYEQYFGPGTRLTVT.

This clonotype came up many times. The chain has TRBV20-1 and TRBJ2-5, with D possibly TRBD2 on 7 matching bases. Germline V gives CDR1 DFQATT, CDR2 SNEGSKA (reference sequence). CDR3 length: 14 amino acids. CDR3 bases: TGCACCAACTCACGGGGGCTAGCGGAAGAGACCCAGTACTTC. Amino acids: CTNSRGLAEETQYF.

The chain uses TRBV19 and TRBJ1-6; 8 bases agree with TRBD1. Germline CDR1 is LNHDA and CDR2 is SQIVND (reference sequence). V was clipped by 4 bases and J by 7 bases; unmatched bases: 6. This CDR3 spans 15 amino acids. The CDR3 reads CASSKTGAGNSPLHF. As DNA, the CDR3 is TGTGCCAGTAGTAAGACAGGGGCGGGAAATTCACCCCTCCACTTT.

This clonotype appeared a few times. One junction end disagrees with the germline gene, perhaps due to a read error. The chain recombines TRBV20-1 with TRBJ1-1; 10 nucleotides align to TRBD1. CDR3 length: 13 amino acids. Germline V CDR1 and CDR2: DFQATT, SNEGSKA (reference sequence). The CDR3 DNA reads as TGCAGTGCTGGAGACAGGGGGCTTACTGAAGCTTTCTTT. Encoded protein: CSAGDRGLTEAFF.